This paragraph covers one T cell receptor beta chain sequence. The data were produced by immunoSEQ multiplex PCR, yet TCRdb's version contains in-frame clones alone and is incomplete. The sample table sets out roughly 200,000 clones. The CDR3 totals 14 residues. Germline lookup yields CDR1 KGHDR and CDR2 SFDVKD. Trimming took off 3 bases at V and 3 bases at J, with 8 bases between the two ends. The data were obtained in a study of control samples from healthy donors and cancer patients. This clonotype was obtained from a woman in her twenties or thirties in good health. Source material: blood. V gene TRBV24-1 combines with J gene TRBJ1-5; D is unclear. The CDR3 reads CATSDTRDNQPQHF. The CDR3 DNA reads TGTGCCACCAGTGATACGAGGGACAATCAGCCCCAGCATTTT.